Listed here is a single TCR beta chain. The antigen remains unidentified. At one of its ends the junction is not consistent with the germline gene, which may arise from a read error. Then a second PCR, running about 6 to 12 cycles, was carried out with a sample-barcoded 5' primer and a J-beta primer mix. Each of the cDNA molecules was tagged by a template-switch adaptor with 12 random nucleotides. TCRdb re-analysed the 5' RACE reads in MiXCR, keeping a single row per CDR3 protein. The profile covers some 1.7 million distinct CDR3 sequences, with about 30% appearing a single time and more than 6% taken by the ten largest. This CDR3 is built from 14 residues. Germline V CDR1 and CDR2: LGHDT, YNNKEL (reference sequence). The data originate from a study of blood T cells in healthy people across ages. Whole-study findings and limits: Using unsorted PBMCs precluded a conclusive naive versus antigen-experienced comparison. There were more naive CD4+ cells and higher diversity in long-lived donors than in aged donors.

The receptor was derived from a woman in her 30s in good health. Sequencing was carried out using blood. This rearrangement joins TRBV3-1 to TRBJ2-3, with 9 nucleotides matching TRBD1. The CDR3 reads CASSQLGQGDTPYF. CDR3 nucleotide sequence: TGTGCCAGCAGCCAACTGGGACAGGGTGATACGCCGTATTTT.